This T cell receptor beta chain was captured by sequencing in a study of T cells in Graves' hyperthyroidism and ophthalmopathy. Findings and limits, study-wide: Ophthalmopathy was identified by the model a median about six months ahead of onset.

RNA transcripts were the template for amplifying TCR beta CDR3 regions. Using the HTBI primer set, a first-round RT-PCR was run on the TCR CDR3. TCRdb ran MiXCR on the multiplex PCR reads and lists one entry per CDR3 protein. The repertoire includes hundreds of thousands of distinct CDR3 sequences, around 16% of them detected once, and 3.8% sits in the top ten. This clonotype has ten or more counts. Its antigen is unidentified. Germline V gives CDR1 MNHEY, CDR2 SMNVEV (reference sequence). The junction had 7 bases not matched to a gene; V was cut back by 5 bases and J by 5 bases. This CDR3 has 14 amino acids.

The sequenced material came from blood. This TCR came from a woman in her 30s with Graves' hyperthyroidism. This chain joins TRBV27 and TRBJ2-5; 8 bases are a match to TRBD1. CDR3 in DNA: TGTGCCAGCAGTCACGGACAGGGTACGGAGACCCAGTACTTC. Encoded protein: CASSHGQGTETQYF.